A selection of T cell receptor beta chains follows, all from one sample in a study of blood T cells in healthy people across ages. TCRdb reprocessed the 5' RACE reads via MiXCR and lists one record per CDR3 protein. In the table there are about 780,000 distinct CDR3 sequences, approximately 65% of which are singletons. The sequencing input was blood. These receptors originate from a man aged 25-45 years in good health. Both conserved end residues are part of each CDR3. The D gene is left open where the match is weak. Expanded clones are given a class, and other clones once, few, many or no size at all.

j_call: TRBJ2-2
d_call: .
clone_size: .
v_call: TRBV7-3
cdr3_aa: CASRYLGGTGELFF
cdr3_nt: TGTGCCAGCCGCTACTTGGGGGGCACCGGGGAGCTGTTTTTT

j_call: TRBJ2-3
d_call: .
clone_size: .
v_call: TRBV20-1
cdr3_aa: CSASFGTRWDTQYF
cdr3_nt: TGCAGTGCTAGCTTCGGGACGCGGTGGGATACGCAGTATTTT

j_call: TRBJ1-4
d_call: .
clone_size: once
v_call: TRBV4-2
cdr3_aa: CASSQVLIAGLNEKLFF
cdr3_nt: TGTGCCAGCAGCCAAGTCTTGATAGCGGGGCTTAATGAAAAACTGTTTTTT

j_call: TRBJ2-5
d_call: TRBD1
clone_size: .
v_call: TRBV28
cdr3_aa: CAITLEPGQGDNEQYF
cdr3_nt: TGTGCCATCACCCTAGAGCCGGGACAGGGAGACAATGAGCAGTACTTC

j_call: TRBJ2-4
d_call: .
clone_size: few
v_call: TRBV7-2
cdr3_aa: CASSFPPGEQYF
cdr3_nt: TGTGCCAGCAGCTTCCCCCCGGGGGAGCAGTACTTC

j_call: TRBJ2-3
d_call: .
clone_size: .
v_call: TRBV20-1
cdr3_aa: CSAREGHGTDTQYF
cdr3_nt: TGCAGTGCTAGGGAGGGGCACGGCACAGATACGCAGTATTTT

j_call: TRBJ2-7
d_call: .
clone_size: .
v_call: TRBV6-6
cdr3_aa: CASSSYPEGEQYF
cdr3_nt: TGTGCCAGCAGCTCCTACCCTGAGGGCGAGCAGTACTTC

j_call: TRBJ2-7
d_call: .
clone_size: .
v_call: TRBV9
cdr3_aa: CASSARSGTVPYEQYF
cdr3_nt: TGTGCCAGCAGCGCCCGTTCCGGGACGGTACCCTACGAGCAGTACTTC

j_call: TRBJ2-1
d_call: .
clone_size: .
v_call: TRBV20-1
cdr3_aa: CSGGGGGSSYNEQFF
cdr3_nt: TGCAGTGGAGGGGGGGGCGGAAGCTCCTACAATGAGCAGTTCTTC

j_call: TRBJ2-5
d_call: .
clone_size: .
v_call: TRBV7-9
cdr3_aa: CASSEGGLTQYF
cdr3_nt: TGTGCCAGCAGCGAAGGGGGACTCACGCAGTACTTC

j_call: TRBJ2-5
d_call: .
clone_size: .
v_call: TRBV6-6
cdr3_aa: CASKGRGAVQETQYF
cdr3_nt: TGTGCCAGCAAAGGCAGAGGGGCAGTCCAAGAGACCCAGTACTTC

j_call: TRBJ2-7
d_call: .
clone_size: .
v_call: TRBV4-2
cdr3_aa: CASSQEKRGYEQYF
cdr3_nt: TGTGCCAGCAGCCAGGAGAAAAGGGGCTACGAGCAGTACTTC

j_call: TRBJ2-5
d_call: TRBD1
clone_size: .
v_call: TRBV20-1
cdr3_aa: CAGRAWDRAGETQYF
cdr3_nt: TGCGCGGGACGGGCATGGGACAGGGCTGGTGAGACCCAGTACTTC

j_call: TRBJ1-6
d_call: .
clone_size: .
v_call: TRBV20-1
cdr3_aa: CSAHTGPSGNSPLHF
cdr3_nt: TGCAGTGCCCATACAGGTCCGTCGGGTAATTCACCCCTCCACTTT

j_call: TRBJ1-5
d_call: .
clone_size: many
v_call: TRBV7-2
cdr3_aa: CASSGGNQPQHF
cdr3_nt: TGTGCCAGCAGCGGGGGCAATCAGCCCCAGCATTTT

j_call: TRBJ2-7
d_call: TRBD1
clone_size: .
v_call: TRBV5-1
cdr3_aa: CASSLWTGSAYEQYF
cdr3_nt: TGCGCCAGCAGCTTGTGGACAGGCTCCGCCTACGAGCAGTACTTC

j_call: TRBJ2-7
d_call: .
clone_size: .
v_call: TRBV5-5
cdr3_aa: CASSLAGDLSPGYEQYF
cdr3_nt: TGTGCCAGCAGCTTGGCCGGAGACCTTTCCCCTGGGTACGAGCAGTACTTC

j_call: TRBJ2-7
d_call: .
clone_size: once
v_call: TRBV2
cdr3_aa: CASSNQVRYEQYF
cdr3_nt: TGTGCCAGCAGTAACCAGGTCCGCTACGAGCAGTACTTC

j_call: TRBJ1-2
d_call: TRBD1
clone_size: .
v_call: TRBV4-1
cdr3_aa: CASSQPGQGNYGYTF
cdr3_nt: TGCGCCAGCAGCCAGCCGGGACAGGGTAACTATGGCTACACCTTC

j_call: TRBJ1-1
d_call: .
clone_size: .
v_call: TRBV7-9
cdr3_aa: CASSLGTGAFF
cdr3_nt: TGTGCCAGCAGCCTGGGAACAGGAGCTTTCTTT

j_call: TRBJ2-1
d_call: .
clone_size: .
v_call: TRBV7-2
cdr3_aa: CASSLDRGDNEQFF
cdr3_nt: TGTGCCAGCAGCTTAGACCGGGGCGACAATGAGCAGTTCTTC

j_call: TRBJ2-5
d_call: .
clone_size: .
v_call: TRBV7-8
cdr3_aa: CASSSCTRQETQYF
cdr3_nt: TGTGCCAGCAGCTCTTGCACTAGACAGGAGACCCAGTACTTC

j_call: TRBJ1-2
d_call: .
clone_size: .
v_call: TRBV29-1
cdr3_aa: CSVEQPAGYGYTF
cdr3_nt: TGCAGCGTTGAGCAGCCCGCAGGCTATGGCTACACCTTC

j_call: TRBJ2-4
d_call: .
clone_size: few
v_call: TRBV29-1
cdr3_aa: CSVESPNSKNIQYF
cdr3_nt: TGCAGCGTTGAATCTCCGAACTCCAAAAACATTCAGTACTTC

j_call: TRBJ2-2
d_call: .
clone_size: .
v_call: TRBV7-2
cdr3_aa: CASSLQKGAGELFF
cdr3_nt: TGTGCCAGCAGCTTACAGAAGGGCGCCGGGGAGCTGTTTTTT

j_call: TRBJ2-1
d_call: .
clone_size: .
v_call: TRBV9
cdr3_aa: CASSAYVTDEQFF
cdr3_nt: TGTGCCAGCAGCGCATATGTCACGGACGAGCAGTTCTTC

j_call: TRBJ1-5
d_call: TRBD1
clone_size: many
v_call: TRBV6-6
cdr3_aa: CASSQDRTSQPQHF
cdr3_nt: TGTGCCAGCAGTCAGGACAGGACCTCCCAGCCCCAGCATTTT

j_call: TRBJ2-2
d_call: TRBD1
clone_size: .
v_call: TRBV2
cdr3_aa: CASTRDSYTGELFF
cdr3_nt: TGTGCCAGCACTAGGGACAGTTACACCGGGGAGCTGTTTTTT

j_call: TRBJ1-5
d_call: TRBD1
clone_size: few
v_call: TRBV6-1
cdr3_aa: CASSLTGFNNQPQHF
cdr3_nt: TGTGCCAGCTCCCTGACAGGGTTCAACAATCAGCCCCAGCATTTT

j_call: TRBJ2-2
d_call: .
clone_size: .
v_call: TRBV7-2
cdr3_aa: CASSLDGALGELFF
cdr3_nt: TGTGCCAGCAGCTTAGATGGGGCTCTCGGGGAGCTGTTTTTT

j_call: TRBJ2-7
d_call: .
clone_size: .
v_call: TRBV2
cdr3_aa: CASSRVDSSYEQYF
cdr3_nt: TGTGCCAGCAGTCGTGTTGACAGCTCCTACGAGCAGTACTTC

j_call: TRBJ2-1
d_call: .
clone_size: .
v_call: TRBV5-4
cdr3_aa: CASRDQVVGSYNEQFF
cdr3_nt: TGTGCCAGCAGGGACCAGGTAGTGGGATCCTACAATGAGCAGTTCTTC

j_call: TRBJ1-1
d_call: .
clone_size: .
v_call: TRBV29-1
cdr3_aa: CSVGYRTPEAFF
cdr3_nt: TGCAGCGTTGGGTACAGGACCCCTGAAGCTTTCTTT

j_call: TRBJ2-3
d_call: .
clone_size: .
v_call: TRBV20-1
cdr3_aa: CSASWGEVSDTQYF
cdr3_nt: TGCAGTGCTAGCTGGGGTGAGGTCTCAGATACGCAGTATTTT

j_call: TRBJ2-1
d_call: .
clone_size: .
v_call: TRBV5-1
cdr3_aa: CASSRDSQWSYNEQFF
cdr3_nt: TGCGCCAGCAGCCGGGACTCCCAATGGTCCTACAATGAGCAGTTCTTC

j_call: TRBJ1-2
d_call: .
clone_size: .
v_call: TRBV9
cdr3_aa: CASSVEDGQVGYTF
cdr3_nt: TGTGCCAGCAGCGTAGAGGACGGACAAGTTGGCTACACCTTC

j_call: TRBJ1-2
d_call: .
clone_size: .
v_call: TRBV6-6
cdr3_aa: CASSRSGNGYTF
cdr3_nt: TGTGCCAGCAGTCGATCAGGGAATGGCTACACCTTC

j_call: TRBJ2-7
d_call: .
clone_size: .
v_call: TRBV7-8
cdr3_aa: CASSLRRDGTYEQYF
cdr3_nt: TGTGCCAGCAGCTTAAGACGGGACGGTACCTACGAGCAGTACTTC

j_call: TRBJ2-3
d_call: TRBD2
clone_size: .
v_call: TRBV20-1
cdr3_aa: CSASRPTSGPTDTQYF
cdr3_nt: TGCAGTGCTTCTAGACCCACTAGCGGTCCTACAGATACGCAGTATTTT

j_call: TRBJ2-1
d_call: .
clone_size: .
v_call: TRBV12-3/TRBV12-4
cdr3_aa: CASSQGATEQFF
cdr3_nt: TGTGCCAGCAGCCAGGGCGCGACTGAGCAGTTCTTC

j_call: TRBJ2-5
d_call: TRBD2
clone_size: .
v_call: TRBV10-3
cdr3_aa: CAIGLAVQETQYF
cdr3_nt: TGTGCCATCGGACTAGCGGTTCAAGAGACCCAGTACTTC

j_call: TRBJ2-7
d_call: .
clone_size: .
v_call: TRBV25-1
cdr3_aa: CASSEGGPEQYF
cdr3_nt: TGTGCCAGCAGTGAAGGAGGTCCCGAGCAGTACTTC

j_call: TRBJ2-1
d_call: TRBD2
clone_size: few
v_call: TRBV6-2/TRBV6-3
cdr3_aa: CASSPSGGANNEQFF
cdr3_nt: TGTGCCAGCAGTCCTAGCGGGGGGGCCAACAATGAGCAGTTCTTC

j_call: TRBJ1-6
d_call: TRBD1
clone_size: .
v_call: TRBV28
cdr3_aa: CASRHTTGGRASPLHF
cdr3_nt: TGTGCCAGCAGGCATACGACAGGGGGTAGGGCTTCACCCCTCCACTTT

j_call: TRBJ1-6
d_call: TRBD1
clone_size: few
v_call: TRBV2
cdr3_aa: CASRLRQGRLSPLHF
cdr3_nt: TGTGCCAGCAGACTTCGACAGGGAAGGTTGTCACCCCTCCACTTT

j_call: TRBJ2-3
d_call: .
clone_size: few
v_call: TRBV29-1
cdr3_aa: CSVGGSTDTQYF
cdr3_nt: TGCAGCGTTGGAGGGAGCACAGATACGCAGTATTTT

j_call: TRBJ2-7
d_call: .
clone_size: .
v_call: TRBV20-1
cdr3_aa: CSARGSRIHEQYF
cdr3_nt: TGCAGTGCAAGAGGGAGTAGGATCCACGAGCAGTACTTC